This is a list of T cell receptor beta chains from one sample in a study of blood T cell repertoires in COVID-19. The protocol was immunoSEQ multiplex PCR, while the TCRdb copy is restricted to in-frame clones and leaves out a portion. The sample lists about 420,000 clones; 70% to 90% were seen once. Sequencing used peripheral blood. The receptors stem from a man aged 18 to 29 with COVID-19, enrolled during active disease. The CDR3 runs from the conserved cysteine through the conserved F or W. A D gene is named only where the DNA matches it firmly.

TRBJ2-7	TRBV19	TRBD1	CASSMTGANEQYF
TRBJ2-1	TRBV5-1	TRBD2	CASRATSGTYNEQFF
TRBJ2-7	TRBV18	-	CASSPPEVWGTGYEQYF
TRBJ1-6	TRBV5-8	TRBD1	CASTKGQVGTLHF
TRBJ2-2	TRBV2	-	CASNKGQDTGELFF
TRBJ2-3	TRBV4-2	TRBD2	CASSQDREIAGSTDTQYF
TRBJ1-3	TRBV7-2	-	CASSSLTGFSGNTIYF
TRBJ1-2	TRBV25-1	-	CASTQGRGYTF
TRBJ2-3	TRBV5-6	-	CASSLEQGTTDTQYF
TRBJ2-1	TRBV24-1	TRBD2	CATSDTSGRRNEQFF
TRBJ1-2	TRBV6-1	-	CASSDTGITNYGYTF
TRBJ1-5	TRBV29-1	-	CSVQEGGGPQHF
TRBJ2-7	TRBV3-1/TRBV3-2	-	CASSQSHEQYF
TRBJ2-7	TRBV5-4	TRBD2	CASSSPPSGSSYEQYF
TRBJ1-1	TRBV12-3/TRBV12-4	-	CASSFSPNTEAFF
TRBJ2-5	TRBV18	TRBD1	CASSQTGEQYQETQYF
TRBJ2-1	TRBV18	TRBD1	CASSPQGYEQFF
TRBJ1-2	TRBV19	TRBD1	CASSTTGGRYGYTF
TRBJ2-7	TRBV2	TRBD2	CASGLAGGYEQYF
TRBJ2-6	TRBV10-3	TRBD1	CAISDHGTGLVSGANVLTF
TRBJ1-5	TRBV19	-	CASSLRGNQPQHF
TRBJ1-4	TRBV18	-	CASSPPEGEKLFF
TRBJ2-1	TRBV5-1	-	CASSLDLITHRLDNEQFF
TRBJ1-1	TRBV29-1	-	CSVEDLVFEAFF
TRBJ2-1	TRBV7-7	TRBD1	CASSSVRGPSNEQFF
TRBJ1-2	TRBV6-6	-	CAAEGSSYGYTF
TRBJ2-7	TRBV10-3	TRBD2	CAIGLAGANEQYF
TRBJ1-1	TRBV7-9	-	CASSATENTEAFF
TRBJ1-1	TRBV2	-	CASRGEPGYTEAFF
TRBJ2-5	TRBV6-5	-	CASSYSSRGRETQYF